This section outlines one TCR beta chain sequence together with its context. Its specificity is not known. These data are taken from a study of T cell responses to AZD1222 COVID-19 vaccine. Across the whole study: Second-dose intervals near 4 or 12 weeks were combined. Whole-study results and caveats: Reports say nearly half of spike-specific TCRs go after unmutated variant regions. Donors were chiefly white British, with a greater number of females, and clonal diversity was perhaps underestimated. Among vaccine-associated CD4 TCRs, coverage spanned spike, with dominance at 160-218 and 743-854.

The V and J ends lost 1 base and 13 bases respectively, with 14 bases between them. The CDR3 covers 13 residues. In germline, CDR1 is LGHNA, CDR2 YNFKEQ. Assay: immunoSEQ multiplex PCR; the TCRdb copy retains only in-frame clones and omits some. The table lists 120,000 to 150,000 clones, around 91% of them singletons. The rearrangement links TRBV4-2 to TRBJ2-1; D unclear. Sequencing was performed on peripheral blood, taken on day 0 of AZD1222 vaccination. The receptor's source is an adult in good health. The CDR3 spells CASSQATQRSQFF. CDR3 bases: TGTGCCAGCAGCCAAGCTACCCAGCGCTCACAGTTCTTC.